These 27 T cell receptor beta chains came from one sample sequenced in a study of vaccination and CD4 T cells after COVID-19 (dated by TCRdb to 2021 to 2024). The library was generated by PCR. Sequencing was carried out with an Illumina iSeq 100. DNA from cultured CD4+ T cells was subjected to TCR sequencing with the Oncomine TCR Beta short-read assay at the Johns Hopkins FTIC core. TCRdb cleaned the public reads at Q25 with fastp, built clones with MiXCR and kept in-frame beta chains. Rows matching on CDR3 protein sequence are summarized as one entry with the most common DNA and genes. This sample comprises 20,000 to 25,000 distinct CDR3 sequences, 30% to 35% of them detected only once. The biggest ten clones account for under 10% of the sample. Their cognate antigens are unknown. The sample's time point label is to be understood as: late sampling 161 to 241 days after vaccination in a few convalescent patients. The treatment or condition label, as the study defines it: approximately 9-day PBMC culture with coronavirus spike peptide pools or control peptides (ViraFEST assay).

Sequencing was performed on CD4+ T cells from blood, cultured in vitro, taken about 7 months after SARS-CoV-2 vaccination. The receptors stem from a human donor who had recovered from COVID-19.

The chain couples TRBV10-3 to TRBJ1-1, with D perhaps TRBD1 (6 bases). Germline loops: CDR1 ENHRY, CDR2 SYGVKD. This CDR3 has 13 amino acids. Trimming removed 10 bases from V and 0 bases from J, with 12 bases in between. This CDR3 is CATQGPLNTEAFF. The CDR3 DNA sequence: TGTGCCACCCAGGGGCCCCTGAACACTGAAGCTTTCTTT.

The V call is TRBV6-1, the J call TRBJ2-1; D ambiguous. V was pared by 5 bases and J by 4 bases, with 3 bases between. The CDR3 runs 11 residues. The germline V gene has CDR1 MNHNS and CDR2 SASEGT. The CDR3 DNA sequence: TGTGCCAGCAGTAGATACAATGAGCAGTTCTTC. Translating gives CASSRYNEQFF.

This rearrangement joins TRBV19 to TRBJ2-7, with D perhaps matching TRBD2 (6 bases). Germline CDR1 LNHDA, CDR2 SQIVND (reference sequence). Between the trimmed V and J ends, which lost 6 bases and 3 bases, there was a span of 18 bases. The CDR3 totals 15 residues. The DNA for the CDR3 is TGTGCCAGTAGCGGAGGGCGGGACCGGATCTACGAGCAGTACTTC. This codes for CASSGGRDRIYEQYF.

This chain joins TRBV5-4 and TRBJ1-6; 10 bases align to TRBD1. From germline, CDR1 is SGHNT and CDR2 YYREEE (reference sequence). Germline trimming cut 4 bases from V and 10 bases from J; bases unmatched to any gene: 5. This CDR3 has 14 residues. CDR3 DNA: TGTGCCAGCAGCAGACAGGGGGCACAGTCACCCCTCCACTTT. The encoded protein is CASSRQGAQSPLHF.

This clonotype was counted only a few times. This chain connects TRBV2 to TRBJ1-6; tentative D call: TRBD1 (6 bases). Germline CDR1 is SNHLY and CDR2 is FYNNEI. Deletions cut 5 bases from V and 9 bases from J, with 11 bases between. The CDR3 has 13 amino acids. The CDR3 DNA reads TGTGCCAGCAGTAACAGGGTTGGTTCACCCCTCCACTTT. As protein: CASSNRVGSPLHF.

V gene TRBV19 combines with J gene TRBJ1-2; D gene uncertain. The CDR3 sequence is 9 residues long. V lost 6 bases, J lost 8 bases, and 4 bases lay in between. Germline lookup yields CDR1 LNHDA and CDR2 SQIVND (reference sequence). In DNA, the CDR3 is TGTGCCAGTAGATCCGGCTACACCTTC. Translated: CASRSGYTF. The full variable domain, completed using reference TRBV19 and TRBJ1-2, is DGGITQSPKYLFRKEGQNVTLSCEQNLNHDAMYWYRQDPGQGLRLIYYSQIVNDFQKGDIAEGYSVSREKKESFPLTVTSAQKNPTAFYLCASRSGYTFGSGTRLTVV.

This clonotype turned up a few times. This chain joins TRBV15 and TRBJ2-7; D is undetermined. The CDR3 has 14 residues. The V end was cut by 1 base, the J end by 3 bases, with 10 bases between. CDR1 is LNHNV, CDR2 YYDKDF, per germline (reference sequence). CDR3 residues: CATSRGGSLYEQYF. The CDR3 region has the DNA TGTGCCACCAGCAGAGGTGGTTCACTCTACGAGCAGTACTTC.

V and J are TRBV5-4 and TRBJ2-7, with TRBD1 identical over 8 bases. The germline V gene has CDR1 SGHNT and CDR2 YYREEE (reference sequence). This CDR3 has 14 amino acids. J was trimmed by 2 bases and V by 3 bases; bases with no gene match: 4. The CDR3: CASSWEQGAYEQYF. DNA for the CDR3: TGTGCCAGCAGCTGGGAACAGGGGGCCTACGAGCAGTACTTC. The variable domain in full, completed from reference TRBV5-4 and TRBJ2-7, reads ETGVTQSPTHLIKTRGQQVTLRCSSQSGHNTVSWYQQALGQGPQFIFQYYREEENGRGNFPPRFSGLQFPNYSSELNVNALELDDSALYLCASSWEQGAYEQYFGPGTRLTVT.

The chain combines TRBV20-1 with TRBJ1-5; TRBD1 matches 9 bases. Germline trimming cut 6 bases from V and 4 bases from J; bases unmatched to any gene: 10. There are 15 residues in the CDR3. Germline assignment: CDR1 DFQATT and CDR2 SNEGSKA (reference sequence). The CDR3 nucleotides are TGCAGTGCCCCCGCCGGACAGGGGTCAAATCAGCCCCAGCATTTT. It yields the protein CSAPAGQGSNQPQHF.

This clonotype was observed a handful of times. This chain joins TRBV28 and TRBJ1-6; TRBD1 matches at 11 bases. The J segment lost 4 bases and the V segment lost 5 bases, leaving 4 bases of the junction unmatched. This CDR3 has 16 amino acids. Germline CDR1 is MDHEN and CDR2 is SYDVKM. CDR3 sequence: CASSRGQGVYNSPLHF. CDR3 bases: TGTGCCAGCAGTCGGGGACAGGGGGTATATAATTCACCCCTCCACTTT. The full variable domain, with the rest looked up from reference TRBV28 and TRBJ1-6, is DVKVTQSSRYLVKRTGEKVFLECVQDMDHENMFWYRQDPGLGLRLIYFSYDVKMKEKGDIPEGYSVSREKKERFSLILESASTNQTSMYLCASSRGQGVYNSPLHFGNGTRLTVT.

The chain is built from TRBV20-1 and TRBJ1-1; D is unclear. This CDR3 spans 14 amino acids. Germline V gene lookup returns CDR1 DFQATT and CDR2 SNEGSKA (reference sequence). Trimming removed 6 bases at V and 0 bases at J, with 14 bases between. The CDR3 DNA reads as TGCAGTGCCCGGAGGGCGGGTATGAACACTGAAGCTTTCTTT. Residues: CSARRAGMNTEAFF.

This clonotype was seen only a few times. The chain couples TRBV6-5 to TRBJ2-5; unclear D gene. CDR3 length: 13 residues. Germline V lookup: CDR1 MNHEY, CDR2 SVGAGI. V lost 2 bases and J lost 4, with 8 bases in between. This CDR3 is CASSYADGETQYF. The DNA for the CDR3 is TGTGCCAGCAGTTACGCGGACGGAGAGACCCAGTACTTC.

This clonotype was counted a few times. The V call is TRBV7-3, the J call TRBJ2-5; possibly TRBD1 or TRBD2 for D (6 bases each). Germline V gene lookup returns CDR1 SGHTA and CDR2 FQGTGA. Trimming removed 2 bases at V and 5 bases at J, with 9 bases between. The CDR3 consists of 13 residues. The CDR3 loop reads CASSLGGRETQYF. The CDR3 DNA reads TGTGCCAGCAGCTTAGGGGGGCGGGAGACCCAGTACTTC.

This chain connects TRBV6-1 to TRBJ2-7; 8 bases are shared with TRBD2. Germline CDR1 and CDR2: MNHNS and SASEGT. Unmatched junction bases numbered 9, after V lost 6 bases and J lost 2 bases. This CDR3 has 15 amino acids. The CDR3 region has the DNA TGTGCCAGCAGACCAGGGGAAGCGGGAGCCTACGAGCAGTACTTC. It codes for CASRPGEAGAYEQYF.

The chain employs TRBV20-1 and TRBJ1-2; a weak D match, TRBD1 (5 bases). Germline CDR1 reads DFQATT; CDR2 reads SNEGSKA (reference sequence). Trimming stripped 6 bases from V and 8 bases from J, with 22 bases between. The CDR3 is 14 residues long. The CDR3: CSARRPGRTQGYTF. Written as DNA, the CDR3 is TGCAGTGCCAGAAGACCGGGACGGACTCAGGGCTACACCTTC.

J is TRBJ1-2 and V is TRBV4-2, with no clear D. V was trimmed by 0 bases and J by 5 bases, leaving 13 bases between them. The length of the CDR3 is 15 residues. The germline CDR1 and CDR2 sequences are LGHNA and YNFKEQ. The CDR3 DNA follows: TGTGCCAGCAGCCAAGATGGTTTACAGAAGTATGGCTACACCTTC. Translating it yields CASSQDGLQKYGYTF.

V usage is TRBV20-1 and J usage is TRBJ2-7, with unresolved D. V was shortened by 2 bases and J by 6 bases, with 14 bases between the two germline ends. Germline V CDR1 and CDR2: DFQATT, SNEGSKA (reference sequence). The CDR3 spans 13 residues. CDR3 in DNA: TGCAGTGCTAGAAGGGTTGGCAAGCCCGAGCAGTACTTC. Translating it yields CSARRVGKPEQYF.

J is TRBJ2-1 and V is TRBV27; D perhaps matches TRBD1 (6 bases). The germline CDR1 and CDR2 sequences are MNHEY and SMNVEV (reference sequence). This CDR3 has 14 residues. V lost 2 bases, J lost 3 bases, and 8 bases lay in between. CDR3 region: CASSLPGDYNEQFF. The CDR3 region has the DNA TGTGCCAGCAGTTTACCAGGGGACTACAATGAGCAGTTCTTC.

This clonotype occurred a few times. In nucleotides, the CDR3 is TGTGCCAGCAGTGACCGGCGAGGCTATGGCTACACCTTC. It encodes CASSDRRGYGYTF. The V call is TRBV27, the J call TRBJ1-2, with D unresolved. The germline V gene has CDR1 MNHEY and CDR2 SMNVEV (reference sequence). CDR3 length equals 13 residues. The germline V and J ends were trimmed by 5 bases and 4 bases, with 11 bases remaining between them.

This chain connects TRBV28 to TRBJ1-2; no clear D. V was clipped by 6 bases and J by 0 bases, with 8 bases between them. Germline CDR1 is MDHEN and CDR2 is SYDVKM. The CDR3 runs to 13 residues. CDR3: CASRAGANYGYTF. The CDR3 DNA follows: TGTGCCAGCAGGGCCGGGGCTAACTATGGCTACACCTTC.

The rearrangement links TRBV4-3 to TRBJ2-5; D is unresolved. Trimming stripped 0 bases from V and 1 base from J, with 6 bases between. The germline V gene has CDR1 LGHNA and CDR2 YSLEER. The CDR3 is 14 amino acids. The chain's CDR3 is CASSQEESQETQYF. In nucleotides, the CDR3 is TGCGCCAGCAGCCAAGAGGAAAGCCAAGAGACCCAGTACTTC.

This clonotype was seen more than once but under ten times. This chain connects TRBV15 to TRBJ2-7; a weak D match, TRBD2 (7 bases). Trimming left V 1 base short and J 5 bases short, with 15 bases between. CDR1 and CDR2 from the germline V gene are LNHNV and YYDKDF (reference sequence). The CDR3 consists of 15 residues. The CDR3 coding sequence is TGTGCCACCAGCAGAGGGGAGGGGGATGTGGACGAGCAGTACTTC. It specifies CATSRGEGDVDEQYF.

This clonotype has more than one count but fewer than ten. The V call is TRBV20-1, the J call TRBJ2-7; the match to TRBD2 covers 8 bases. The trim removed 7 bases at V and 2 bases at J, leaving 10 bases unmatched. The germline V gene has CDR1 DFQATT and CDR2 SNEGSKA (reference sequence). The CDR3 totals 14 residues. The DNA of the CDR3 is TGCAGTGTCGTAGGTAGCGGGACTACCTACGAGCAGTACTTC. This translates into CSVVGSGTTYEQYF.

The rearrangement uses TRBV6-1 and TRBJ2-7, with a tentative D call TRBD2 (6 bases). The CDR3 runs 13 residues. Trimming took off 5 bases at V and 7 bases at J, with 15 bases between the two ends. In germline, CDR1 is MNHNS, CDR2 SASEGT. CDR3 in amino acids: CASSQLAGYEQYF. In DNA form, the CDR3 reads TGTGCCAGCAGTCAACTAGCAGGGTATGAGCAGTACTTC.

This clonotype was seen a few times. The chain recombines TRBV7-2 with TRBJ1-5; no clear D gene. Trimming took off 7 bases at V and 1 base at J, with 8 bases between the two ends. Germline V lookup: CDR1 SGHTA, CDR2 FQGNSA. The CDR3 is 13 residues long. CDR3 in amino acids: CASMAWSNQPQHF. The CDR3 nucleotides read TGTGCCAGCATGGCGTGGAGCAATCAGCCCCAGCATTTT.

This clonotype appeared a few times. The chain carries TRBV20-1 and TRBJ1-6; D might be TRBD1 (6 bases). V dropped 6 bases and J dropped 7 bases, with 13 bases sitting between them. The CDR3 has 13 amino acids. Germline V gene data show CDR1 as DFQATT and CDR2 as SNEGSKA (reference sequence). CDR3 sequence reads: CSARTVRNSPLHF. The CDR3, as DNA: TGCAGTGCGCGGACAGTCAGAAATTCACCCCTCCACTTT.

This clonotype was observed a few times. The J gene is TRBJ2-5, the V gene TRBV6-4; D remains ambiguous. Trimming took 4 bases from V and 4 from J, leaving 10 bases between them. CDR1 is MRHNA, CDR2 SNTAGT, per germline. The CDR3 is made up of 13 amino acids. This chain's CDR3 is CASSVPVAETQYF. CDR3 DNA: TGTGCCAGCAGTGTGCCTGTAGCAGAGACCCAGTACTTC.